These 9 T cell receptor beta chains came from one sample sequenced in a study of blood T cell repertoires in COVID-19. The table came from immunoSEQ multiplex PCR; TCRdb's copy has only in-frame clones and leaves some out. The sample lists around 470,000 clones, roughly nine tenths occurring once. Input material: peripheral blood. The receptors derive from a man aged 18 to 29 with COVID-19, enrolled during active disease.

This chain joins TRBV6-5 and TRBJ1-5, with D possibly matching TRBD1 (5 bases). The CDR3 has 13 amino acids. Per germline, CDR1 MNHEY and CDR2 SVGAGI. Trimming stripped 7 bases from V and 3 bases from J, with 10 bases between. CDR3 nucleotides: TGTGCCAGCACCGGACACCCCAATCAGCCCCAGCATTTT. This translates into CASTGHPNQPQHF.

The CDR3, as DNA: TGTGCCAGCGGAGCCGGGACAGGGGAGTCTGAAAAACTGTTTTTT. This translates into CASGAGTGESEKLFF. V gene TRBV6-5 combines with J gene TRBJ1-4, with 10 bases fitting TRBD1. This CDR3 region has 15 residues. The V gene end was trimmed by 8 bases and the J gene end by 7 bases; junction bases not matched to a gene: 10. From germline, CDR1 is MNHEY and CDR2 SVGAGI.

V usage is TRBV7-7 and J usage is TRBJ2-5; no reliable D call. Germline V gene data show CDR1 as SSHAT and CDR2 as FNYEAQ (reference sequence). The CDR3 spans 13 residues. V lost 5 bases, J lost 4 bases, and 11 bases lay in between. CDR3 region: CASSISVRETQYF. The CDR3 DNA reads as TGTGCCAGCAGCATCTCGGTTAGAGAGACCCAGTACTTC.

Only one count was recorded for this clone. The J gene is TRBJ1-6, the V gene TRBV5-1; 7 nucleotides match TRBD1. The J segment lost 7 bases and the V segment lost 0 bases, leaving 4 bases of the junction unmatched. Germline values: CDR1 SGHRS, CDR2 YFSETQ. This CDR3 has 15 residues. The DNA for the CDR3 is TGCGCCAGCAGCTTGGACAGGGGCCACAATTCACCCCTCCACTTT. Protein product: CASSLDRGHNSPLHF.

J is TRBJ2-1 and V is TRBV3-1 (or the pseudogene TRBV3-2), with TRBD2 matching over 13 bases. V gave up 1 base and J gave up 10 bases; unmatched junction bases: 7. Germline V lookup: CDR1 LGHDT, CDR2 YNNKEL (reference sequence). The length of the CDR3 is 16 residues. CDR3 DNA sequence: TGTGCCAGCAGCCAAGGACTAGCGGGAGGAGCAAACGAGCAGTTCTTC. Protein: CASSQGLAGGANEQFF.

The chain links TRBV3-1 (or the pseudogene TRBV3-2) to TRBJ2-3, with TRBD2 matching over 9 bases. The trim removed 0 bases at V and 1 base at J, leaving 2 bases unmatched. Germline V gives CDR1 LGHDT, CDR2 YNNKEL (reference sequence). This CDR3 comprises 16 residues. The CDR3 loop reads CASSQDPSGGTDTQYF. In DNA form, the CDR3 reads TGTGCCAGCAGCCAAGACCCTAGCGGGGGCACAGATACGCAGTATTTT.

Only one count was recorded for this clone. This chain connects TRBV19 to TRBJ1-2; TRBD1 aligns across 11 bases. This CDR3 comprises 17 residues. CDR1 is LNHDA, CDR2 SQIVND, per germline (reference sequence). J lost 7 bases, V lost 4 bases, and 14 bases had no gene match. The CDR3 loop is CASSTYSGTGGDGGYTF. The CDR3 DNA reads TGTGCCAGTAGTACCTATTCCGGGACAGGGGGGGACGGTGGCTACACCTTC.

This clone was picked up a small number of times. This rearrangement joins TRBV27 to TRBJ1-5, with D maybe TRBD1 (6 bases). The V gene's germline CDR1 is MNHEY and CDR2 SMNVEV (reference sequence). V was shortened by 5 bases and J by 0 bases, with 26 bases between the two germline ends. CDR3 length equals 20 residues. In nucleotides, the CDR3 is TGTGCCAGCAGTCAAACCACCCGAAAAGGACAGCTCTATAGCAATCAGCCCCAGCATTTT. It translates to CASSQTTRKGQLYSNQPQHF.

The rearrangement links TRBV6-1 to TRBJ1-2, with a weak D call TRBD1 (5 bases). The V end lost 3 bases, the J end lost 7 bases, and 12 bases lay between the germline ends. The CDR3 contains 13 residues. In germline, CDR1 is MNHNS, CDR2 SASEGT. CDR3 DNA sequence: TGTGCCAGCAGTGAGGCGTTGGGGGGTGGCTACACCTTC. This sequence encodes CASSEALGGGYTF.